These 20 T cell receptor beta chains originate from one sample sequenced in a study of blood T cell repertoires in COVID-19. The repertoire was sequenced with immunoSEQ multiplex PCR; TCRdb's copy has only in-frame clones and lacks some. Among about 78,000 clones listed, around 90% were seen once. Material for sequencing was peripheral blood. All receptors come from a woman of 80 years or more with active or convalescent COVID-19.

The V and J genes are TRBV11-2 and TRBJ1-2; 7 bases are shared with TRBD1. The CDR3 totals 15 residues. Germline V gene lookup returns CDR1 SGHAT and CDR2 FQNNGV. V trimming: 5 bases; J trimming: 1 base; junction bases outside the gene matches: 7. DNA for the CDR3: TGTGCCAGCAGCGGAAAGACAGGGTTTAACTATGGCTACACCTTC. Its translation: CASSGKTGFNYGYTF.

The chain combines TRBV5-5 with TRBJ1-1; no clear D gene. The V gene lost 3 bases and the J gene lost 0 bases, with 15 bases spanning the gap. Germline V gene sequence: CDR1 SGHKS, CDR2 YYEKEE (reference sequence). This CDR3 has 16 amino acids. The CDR3 loop reads CASSSEPGDVNTEAFF. As DNA, the CDR3 is TGTGCCAGCAGCTCCGAACCTGGAGACGTGAACACTGAAGCTTTCTTT.

The V call is TRBV12-3 or TRBV12-4, the J call TRBJ1-2; D uncertain. Deletions cut 5 bases from V and 1 base from J, with 5 bases between. The CDR3 covers 12 residues. In DNA, the CDR3 is TGTGCCAGCAGTCCGTATAACTATGGCTACACCTTC. It translates to CASSPYNYGYTF.

The chain carries TRBV12-1 and TRBJ2-6; TRBD1 reflects the table's D call only, with no check against the DNA. TRBV12-1 is labeled a pseudogene. This CDR3 region has 17 residues. Here the CDR3 DNA reads TGTGCCAGCAGCTTTGGCAGGGGACCTAGGTGGGCCAACGTCCTGACTTTC. It specifies CASSFGRGPRWANVLTF.

This sequence joins TRBV9 and TRBJ2-6; 7 positions agree with TRBD1. V shed 0 bases and J 1 base; nucleotides not matched to a gene: 7. This CDR3 spans 18 amino acids. Per germline, CDR1 SGDLS and CDR2 YYNGEE. The CDR3, as DNA: TGTGCCAGCAGCGTAGGACAGGGTCGCTTTTCTGGGGCCAACGTCCTGACTTTC. Translation gives CASSVGQGRFSGANVLTF.

The CDR3, as DNA: TGTGCCAGTAGTACCGGGACAGGGGATGGCGAGACCCAGTACTTC. Its protein is CASSTGTGDGETQYF. The chain uses TRBV19 and TRBJ2-5; 10 bases line up with TRBD1. The V gene's germline CDR1 is LNHDA and CDR2 SQIVND (reference sequence). The junction had 7 bases not matched to a gene; V was cut back by 4 bases and J by 5 bases. The CDR3 is 15 amino acids.

The V call is TRBV7-7, the J call TRBJ1-4; 8 bases are shared with TRBD1. J gave up 6 bases and V 5 bases, and 5 bases lay outside the gene matches. The germline V gene has CDR1 SSHAT and CDR2 FNYEAQ (reference sequence). This CDR3 comprises 14 residues. CDR3 sequence reads: CASSLGTGDEKLFF. DNA of the CDR3: TGTGCCAGCAGCCTCGGGACAGGTGATGAAAAACTGTTTTTT.

CDR3: CATSRPAGRSYNEQFF. The CDR3 DNA reads TGTGCCACCAGCAGGCCGGCGGGACGCTCCTACAATGAGCAGTTCTTC. This rearrangement joins TRBV15 to TRBJ2-1; D may be TRBD2 (6 bases). The CDR3 covers 16 residues. CDR1 LNHNV and CDR2 YYDKDF come from the germline V gene (reference sequence). The germline V and J ends were trimmed by 3 bases and 0 bases, with 12 bases remaining between them.

This clone was seen just once. This chain uses TRBV12-3 or TRBV12-4 with TRBJ1-5; D remains unclear. The CDR3 runs to 12 residues. V gave up 6 bases and J gave up 3 bases, with 6 bases separating them. This CDR3 reads CASSRDNQPQHF. In nucleotides, the CDR3 is TGTGCCAGCAGCCGCGACAATCAGCCCCAGCATTTT.

This clone was detected only once. The rearrangement links TRBV3-1 (or the pseudogene TRBV3-2) to TRBJ1-2, with D possibly matching TRBD1 (5 bases). CDR1 and CDR2 (germline): LGHDT, YNNKEL (reference sequence). With 0 bases removed from V and 4 bases from J, the gap between germline ends came to 15 bases. The CDR3 contains 16 residues. CDR3 loop: CASSQDGGTGPYGYTF. DNA for the CDR3: TGTGCCAGCAGCCAAGACGGCGGGACGGGACCCTATGGCTACACCTTC.

There are a few counts of this clone. The chain is built from TRBV7-2 and TRBJ1-6; 8 bases agree with TRBD1. Germline CDR1 and CDR2: SGHTA and FQGNSA. Trimming took 5 bases from V and 4 from J; bases not matched to a gene: 4. This CDR3 is 15 amino acids long. CDR3 DNA sequence: TGTGCCAGCAGCACGGGGACAGGTTATAATTCACCCCTCCACTTT. The encoded protein is CASSTGTGYNSPLHF.

A single count supports this clone. This chain uses TRBV28 with TRBJ1-5; no clear D. The CDR3 has 15 amino acids. Trimming took 7 bases from V and 1 from J, leaving 14 bases between them. Germline V gene data show CDR1 as MDHEN and CDR2 as SYDVKM. In DNA, the CDR3 is TGTGCCAGCATAGAGGGAGGTAGAAGCAATCAGCCCCAGCATTTT. It translates to CASIEGGRSNQPQHF.

This clone was counted between two and nine times. The rearrangement uses TRBV7-2 and TRBJ2-5; the D is unclear. This CDR3 is 11 amino acids long. The ends were cut back, 5 bases at V and 5 bases at J, with 6 bases in the middle. Germline CDR1 SGHTA, CDR2 FQGNSA. The CDR3 reads CASSPRETQYF. The CDR3 nucleotides read TGTGCCAGCAGCCCCCGGGAGACCCAGTACTTC.

The chain recombines TRBV27 with TRBJ2-7; maybe TRBD2 (5 bases). V was trimmed by 3 bases and J by 6 bases, leaving 15 bases between them. Germline V gene data show CDR1 as MNHEY and CDR2 as SMNVEV (reference sequence). The CDR3 consists of 14 residues. The chain's CDR3 is CASSFLDSGLEQYF. The CDR3 DNA sequence: TGTGCCAGCAGTTTCCTGGACTCGGGCCTCGAGCAGTACTTC.

In its sample, this clone was seen once. J is TRBJ1-3 and V is TRBV5-1; weak D call: TRBD1 (5 bases). There are 16 residues in the CDR3. The V end lost 0 bases, the J end lost 0 bases, and 10 bases lay between the germline ends. From germline, CDR1 is SGHRS and CDR2 YFSETQ. The CDR3 DNA sequence: TGCGCCAGCAGCTTGGCAGGGTCGGACTCTGGAAACACCATATATTTT. It specifies CASSLAGSDSGNTIYF.

The rearrangement joins TRBV29-1 to TRBJ2-3; weak D call: TRBD2 (6 bases). Per germline, CDR1 SQVTM and CDR2 ANQGSEA. The CDR3 consists of 13 residues. The V and J ends lost 2 bases and 3 bases respectively, with 9 bases between them. This chain's CDR3 is CSVELAGTDTQYF. In DNA, the CDR3 is TGCAGCGTTGAACTCGCGGGAACAGATACGCAGTATTTT.

The chain recombines TRBV29-1 with TRBJ1-1, with D perhaps matching TRBD1 (6 bases). The V gene lost 1 base and the J gene lost 2 bases, with 11 bases spanning the gap. This CDR3 region has 14 residues. In germline, CDR1 is SQVTM, CDR2 ANQGSEA. CDR3 coding DNA: TGCAGCGTTGAAGGGGACACCCAAAACACTGAAGCTTTCTTT. This gives the protein CSVEGDTQNTEAFF.

The CDR3, as DNA: TGTGCCAGCAGTCCGGGACTGAGAGAGACCCAGTACTTC. Its protein is CASSPGLRETQYF. The genes are TRBV27 and TRBJ2-5; a weak D match, TRBD2 (6 bases). The CDR3 length is 13 residues. Germline CDR1 reads MNHEY; CDR2 reads SMNVEV (reference sequence). V lost 5 bases, J lost 4 bases, and 11 bases lay in between.

V and J are TRBV10-3 and TRBJ1-1, with a tentative D call TRBD1 (5 bases). Trimming pared 0 bases from V and 0 bases from J, leaving 8 bases between. The germline gives CDR1 ENHRY, CDR2 SYGVKD. The CDR3 consists of 15 residues. CDR3 DNA: TGTGCCATCAGTGAGTCGGGGGGTGTGAACACTGAAGCTTTCTTT. Translation gives CAISESGGVNTEAFF.

This rearrangement joins TRBV5-1 to TRBJ1-4; D might be TRBD1 (5 bases). Germline V gene lookup returns CDR1 SGHRS and CDR2 YFSETQ. This CDR3 is 15 amino acids long. V was clipped by 0 bases and J by 6 bases, with 12 bases between them. The CDR3 reads CASSLAFGGDEKLFF. The CDR3 coding sequence is TGCGCCAGCAGCTTGGCCTTCGGGGGGGATGAAAAACTGTTTTTT.